A selection of T cell receptor beta chains follows, all from one sample in a study of PD-1 blockade in classical Hodgkin lymphoma. Only in-frame clones appear in the TCRdb table, and some are missing; sequencing was by immunoSEQ multiplex PCR. This table holds fewer than 35,000 clones, more than 85% found once. The sequencing here drew on CD4+ T cells from blood, taken before the fourth cycle of nivolumab. These receptors were taken from a human donor with classical Hodgkin lymphoma. The CDR3 runs from the conserved cysteine through the conserved F or W. The D gene is left open where the match is weak. Clone size appears in some rows only: once, few, many, or a class for an expanded clone.

clone_size,v_call,j_call,d_call,cdr3_nt,cdr3_aa
.,TRBV11-2,TRBJ1-3,.,TGTGCCAGCAGCTGGTCGGGGGGCGGTGGAAACACCATATATTTT,CASSWSGGGGNTIYF
.,TRBV7-9,TRBJ1-4,TRBD1,TGTGCCAGCAGCTTAAGACAGGGGAGTGAAAAACTGTTTTTT,CASSLRQGSEKLFF
.,TRBV7-2,TRBJ2-7,TRBD1,TGTGCCAGCCAGACAGGGAACTCCTACGAGCAGTACTTC,CASQTGNSYEQYF
.,TRBV30,TRBJ2-7,TRBD2,TGTGCCTGGAGCGGTAGCGGGAGGATTTACGAGCAGTACTTC,CAWSGSGRIYEQYF
.,TRBV27,TRBJ2-6,.,TGTGCCAGCAGTTTAGTATCTGGGGCCAACGTCCTGACTTTC,CASSLVSGANVLTF
.,TRBV9,TRBJ2-2,.,TGTGCCAGCAGCCTAAACAGCGGGCGGAACACCGGGGAGCTGTTTTTT,CASSLNSGRNTGELFF
.,TRBV6-5,TRBJ2-5,.,TGTGCCAGCAGTTACACACAGGGTCCGGGGGAGACCCAGTACTTC,CASSYTQGPGETQYF
.,TRBV7-2,TRBJ2-2,.,TGTGCCAGCAGCTCGAGAGGCACCGGGGAGCTGTTTTTT,CASSSRGTGELFF
.,TRBV30,TRBJ2-1,TRBD2,TGTGCCTGGACCGGGGGGAGCTCCTACAATGAGCAGTTCTTC,CAWTGGSSYNEQFF
.,TRBV23-1,TRBJ2-1,.,TGCGCCAGCAGTCGCAAACAGGGAGGATCCTACAATGAGCAGTTCTTC,CASSRKQGGSYNEQFF
.,TRBV10-3,TRBJ2-5,.,TGTGCCATCAGTGAGGATAGGGGAGGGGGCAGGAAAGAGACCCAGTACTTC,CAISEDRGGGRKETQYF
.,TRBV4-1,TRBJ1-3,.,TGCGCCAGCAGCCAAGGGTTCGACCCCGCTTCTCTTGGAAACACCATATATTTT,CASSQGFDPASLGNTIYF
few,TRBV6-1,TRBJ1-1,.,TGTGCCAGCAGCGAGGCCGTTGTGGTTAACACTGAAGCTTTCTTT,CASSEAVVVNTEAFF
.,TRBV7-9,TRBJ2-5,TRBD1,TGTGCCAGCAGCTCCTACAGGGGCTTCCAAGAGACCCAGTACTTC,CASSSYRGFQETQYF
.,TRBV14,TRBJ2-1,TRBD1,TGTGCCAGCAGCCAAAGGGGGCGGCCAAACTACAATGAGCAGTTCTTC,CASSQRGRPNYNEQFF
.,TRBV5-4,TRBJ2-3,TRBD2,TGTGCCAGCAGCTCCGGGCAACTAGCGGGGAGCACAGATACGCAGTATTTT,CASSSGQLAGSTDTQYF
.,TRBV18,TRBJ2-3,.,TGTGCCAGCTCACCGGGGCTAGAACCAGATACGCAGTATTTT,CASSPGLEPDTQYF
.,TRBV10-3,TRBJ1-2,TRBD1,TGTGCCATCCTCGGACAGGGCGGCGAAGGGTACGATGGCTACACCTTC,CAILGQGGEGYDGYTF
.,TRBV27,TRBJ2-7,TRBD2,TGTGCCAGCAGCCATAGCTACGAGGGACTAGCGGGAGTAGGCGAGCAGTACTTC,CASSHSYEGLAGVGEQYF
once,TRBV4-2,TRBJ2-3,TRBD2,TGTGCCAGCAGCTATCTAGCGGAGCCGAATACGCAGTATTTT,CASSYLAEPNTQYF
.,TRBV5-1,TRBJ2-1,.,TGCGCCAGCAGCCGGACTTTTCGCCACAATGAGCAGTTCTTC,CASSRTFRHNEQFF
.,TRBV6-1,TRBJ1-1,.,TGTGCCGGCCTTACGCGAGGGCGCCACACTGAAGCTTTCTTT,CAGLTRGRHTEAFF
.,TRBV5-1,TRBJ2-5,.,TGCGCCAGCAGCTTGGACTTGTTCCAAGAGACCCAGTACTTC,CASSLDLFQETQYF
.,TRBV5-6,TRBJ2-4,.,TGTGCCAGCAGTGCCGGAGGGGCCAAAAACATTCAGTACTTC,CASSAGGAKNIQYF
.,TRBV5-6,TRBJ2-7,TRBD2,TGTGCCAGCAGCCTCGGAACCGGCGGGAGGGCCAGTGAGCGGTACTTC,CASSLGTGGRASERYF
.,TRBV27,TRBJ2-2,.,TGTGCCAGCAATTACGGGGGTGGCACCGGGGAGCTGTTTTTT,CASNYGGGTGELFF
.,TRBV11-3,TRBJ2-1,TRBD1,TGTGCCAGTTCCAACAGGGGGCGCAGGGATGAGCAGTTCTTC,CASSNRGRRDEQFF
.,TRBV5-1,TRBJ1-1,TRBD1,TGCGCCAGCAGCTCCAGGGCGGGACAGGGCTCTGAAGCTTTCTTT,CASSSRAGQGSEAFF
.,TRBV28,TRBJ2-7,TRBD2,TGTGCCAGCAGACAAGGACCTAGCGGCTCCTACGAGCAGTACTTC,CASRQGPSGSYEQYF
.,TRBV5-1,TRBJ2-7,.,TGCGCCAGCAGCTCGGACGAGATCGGGCACGAGCAGTACTTC,CASSSDEIGHEQYF
.,TRBV5-1,TRBJ1-2,.,TGCGCCAGCAGCCCACTGGCCGGGACCCAGGTTGGGCACTATGGCTACACCTTC,CASSPLAGTQVGHYGYTF
.,TRBV19,TRBJ1-1,.,TGTGCCAGTAGTATGCCAGCCCCCGAAGCTTTCTTT,CASSMPAPEAFF
.,TRBV2,TRBJ2-5,.,TGTGCCAGCAGTGGGGACGAGGCAGGACAAGAGACCCAGTACTTC,CASSGDEAGQETQYF
.,TRBV7-8,TRBJ1-3,.,TGTGCCAGCAGCCCGAGAGGGCAGGGGAAGGCTGGAAACACCATATATTTT,CASSPRGQGKAGNTIYF
few,TRBV9,TRBJ1-1,.,TGTGCCAGCAGCGTAGATGGCGGGGTGATCTCTGAAGCTTTCTTT,CASSVDGGVISEAFF
.,TRBV7-3,TRBJ1-2,.,TGTGCCAGCAGCTTAACGGGAGAGGTCGGCTACACCTTC,CASSLTGEVGYTF
.,TRBV18,TRBJ2-3,TRBD2,TGTGCCAGCTCACCTAACCGACTAGCGGGAGAGGGAGATACGCAGTATTTT,CASSPNRLAGEGDTQYF
.,TRBV27,TRBJ1-2,.,TGTGCCAGCAGTCGCAGGGAGAACTATGGCTACACCTTC,CASSRRENYGYTF
.,TRBV30,TRBJ2-5,.,TGTGCCTGGAGTGGACTACGAGAGACCCAGTACTTC,CAWSGLRETQYF
.,TRBV19,TRBJ2-2,TRBD1,TGTGCCAGTAGTAGCAACCGCGGACAGGCAATCACCGGGGAGCTGTTTTTT,CASSSNRGQAITGELFF
few,TRBV27,TRBJ1-2,TRBD1,TGTGCCAGCAGTGAGAACAGGGGGCGTCGTGGCTACACCTTC,CASSENRGRRGYTF
.,TRBV2,TRBJ1-2,.,TGTGCCAGCACCTGGGGCCACTATGGCTACACCTTC,CASTWGHYGYTF
once,TRBV19,TRBJ1-5,.,TGTGCCAGTAGTATGCGGGTTGGGGATCCACGGGGTCAGCCCCAGCATTTT,CASSMRVGDPRGQPQHF
.,TRBV5-1,TRBJ1-4,.,TGCGCCAGCAGCTTGGAAAGGGGTAATGAAAAACTGTTTTTT,CASSLERGNEKLFF
.,TRBV29-1,TRBJ1-5,.,TGCAGCGTTTGGGAGCCAAATCAGCCCCAGCATTTT,CSVWEPNQPQHF
.,TRBV4-1,TRBJ1-3,.,TGCGCCAGCAGCCACGACCAGGGCCGCTCTGGAAACACCATATATTTT,CASSHDQGRSGNTIYF
.,TRBV5-4,TRBJ1-1,TRBD1,TGTGCCAGCAGCATCATGACAGGGGAAAGCACTGAAGCTTTCTTT,CASSIMTGESTEAFF
.,TRBV30,TRBJ2-5,.,TGTGCCTGGAGCCTGGGTAGCCAAGAGACCCAGTACTTC,CAWSLGSQETQYF
.,TRBV5-1,TRBJ1-2,.,TGCGCCAGCAGCTTGTCCGAGTTCCCCTCTCTCGGAGTGGAGGATGGCTACACCTTC,CASSLSEFPSLGVEDGYTF
.,TRBV2,TRBJ1-5,TRBD1,TGTGCCAGCAGTGCGGACAGGGGGAGGAATAGCAATCAGCCCCAGCATTTT,CASSADRGRNSNQPQHF
.,TRBV30,TRBJ1-4,.,TGTGCCTGGAGTCCCCGAACCGAAAAACTGTTTTTT,CAWSPRTEKLFF
.,TRBV27,TRBJ1-2,.,TGTGCCAGCAGCTCACGACGGAAGGCCATGGGCTACACCTTC,CASSSRRKAMGYTF
.,TRBV5-6,TRBJ1-5,.,TGTGCCAGCAGCTTGGGCGACACTGGATATCAGCCCCAGCATTTT,CASSLGDTGYQPQHF